This T cell receptor beta chain was retrieved from a study of blood T cells in healthy people across ages. The germline gives CDR1 MGHRA, CDR2 YSYEKL. There are 16 residues in the CDR3. A sample-barcoded 5' primer and a J-beta primer mix were used in a second PCR of about 7 to 12 cycles. TCRdb fed the 5' RACE reads into MiXCR, producing one record per CDR3 protein. The sample records some 370,000 distinct CDR3 sequences, 50% to 60% being singletons. This clonotype originated in a man in his 60s in good health. The rearrangement joins TRBV4-1 to TRBJ2-7, with 7 bases aligning to TRBD2. TRBJ2-4 explains the end of the DNA better; the J call may be wrong. The specimen sequenced was blood. The CDR3 nucleotides are TGCGCCAGCAGCCAAGAAGAGGGAGGGGTGCAAAACATTCAGTACTTC. This gives the protein CASSQEEGGVQNIQYF.